This record concerns one T cell receptor (beta chain) sequence. Its matching antigen is unknown. The entry originates in a study of PD-1 blockade in mismatch repair-deficient tumors. Findings and caveats of the study: All three positive peptides came from frameshift mutations, yielding 140 or so blood TCRs.

The protocol was immunoSEQ multiplex PCR, while the TCRdb copy is restricted to in-frame clones and leaves out a portion. The data show approximately 9,000 clones, about 89% seen once. Time point denoted: roughly 11-day in vitro stimulation with candidate neoantigen peptide 3. Sequenced here: cells cultured in vitro, sampled from a patient treated with pembrolizumab. The receptor's source is an adult with mismatch repair-deficient cancer.

CDR3 protein: CAAGTGMPGELFF. The CDR3 DNA sequence: TGTGCCGCCGGGACAGGGATGCCCGGGGAGCTGTTTTTT. This sequence joins TRBV30 and TRBJ2-2; 9 nucleotides align to TRBD1. Trimming at V came to 8 bases and at J to 6 bases, leaving 7 bases not matched to a gene. This CDR3 is built from 13 residues. From germline, CDR1 is GTSNPN and CDR2 SVGIG (reference sequence).